The 8 T cell receptor beta chains reported below all come from one sample, sequenced in a study of T cell clusters in autoimmune cytopenias. Each sample's input was roughly 250 ng genomic DNA, some 40,000 genome equivalents. TRB rearrangements were amplified by touch-down multiplex PCR with mixed TRB-A/B primers. TCRdb re-called the multiplex PCR reads and gives one entry per CDR3 protein, without DNA. The clone table shows about 5,600 distinct CDR3 sequences, with the ten largest holding 2.5% to 3.5%. The same sample was also used in a study of T cell repertoires in aging, cancer and after chemotherapy.

Sequenced input: peripheral blood. Receptors were obtained from a human donor in good health.

The CDR3 here is CASSYSRGNTEQYF. This chain joins TRBV6-6 and TRBJ2-7. The CDR3 contains 14 residues. The germline gives CDR1 MNHNY, CDR2 SVGAGI (reference sequence).

The CDR3 loop reads CSARVEAGGPVNEQYF. The rearrangement joins TRBV20-1 to TRBJ2-7; the TCRdb call, TRBD2, lacks DNA for checking. This CDR3 is 16 amino acids long. Germline V gene lookup returns CDR1 DFQATT and CDR2 SNEGSKA (reference sequence).

According to its frequency, this clonotype is medium-sized. The J gene is TRBJ1-2, the V gene TRBV6-2 or TRBV6-3; TCRdb returns TRBD1, unconfirmable since there is no DNA. The CDR3 has 15 residues. Germline V gene data show CDR1 as MNHEY and CDR2 as SVGEGT. The CDR3 loop reads CASTAGPIRGDGYTF.

This clonotype is medium-sized by frequency. V is TRBV5-4 and J is TRBJ2-7; TCRdb selects TRBD2, and the lack of DNA leaves this call unchecked. The CDR3 runs 14 residues. The germline gives CDR1 SGHNT, CDR2 YYREEE (reference sequence). The CDR3 sequence is CASSLAGPSYEQYF.

This clonotype is deemed medium-sized by its frequency. The rearrangement joins TRBV12-3 or TRBV12-4 to TRBJ2-3; TCRdb lists TRBD2, though no DNA is available to test this call. The CDR3 contains 17 residues. The CDR3 loop is CASITGASGRYTDTQYF.

The CDR3 spells CASSADPRTDTQYF. The rearrangement links TRBV5-4 to TRBJ2-3; checking the TCRdb D call of TRBD1 is not possible without DNA. CDR1 SGHNT and CDR2 YYREEE come from the germline V gene (reference sequence). This CDR3 region has 14 residues.

This clonotype ranks as medium-sized in terms of frequency. The rearrangement joins TRBV12-3 or TRBV12-4 to TRBJ1-2; with no DNA, the TCRdb D assignment of TRBD1 cannot be verified. The CDR3 runs 12 residues. The chain's CDR3 is CASSYDSYGYTF.

This chain links TRBV29-1 with TRBJ2-5; as DNA is missing, the TRBD1 call by TCRdb cannot be tested. This CDR3 is 16 amino acids long. Per germline, CDR1 SQVTM and CDR2 ANQGSEA. CDR3 region: CSVESPGQGGGETQYF.